The 23 T cell receptor beta chains below were found in one sample sequenced in a study of CD8 T cells in Susac syndrome (dated by TCRdb to the late 2010s). Libraries were built with the immunoSEQ multiplex PCR assay. RNA was extracted using the RNeasy kit, and roughly 0.5 to 1 ug of the RNA was reverse transcribed with random hexamers. Starting from the raw public reads, TCRdb applied fastp trimming at Q25, assembled clones with MiXCR and retained in-frame beta chains. Each CDR3 protein appears once, grouped with its most common genes and DNA. This sample is represented by 250,000 to 300,000 distinct CDR3 sequences; 70% to 90% of them were singletons. Approximately 0.2% of the sample belongs to the ten largest clones. Sample: CD8+ T cells from PBMCs. The receptors shown here come from a human donor with multiple sclerosis.

The chain employs TRBV7-9 and TRBJ2-7, with 15 positions matching TRBD2. Germline V CDR1 and CDR2: SEHNR, FQNEAQ (reference sequence). CDR3 length: 16 amino acids. With 8 bases clipped from V and 3 bases from J, the junction kept 8 bases outside the gene matches. CDR3 nucleotides: TGTGCCAGCGGGGGACTAGCGGGAGGCATCAGCTACGAGCAGTACTTC. Translating gives CASGGLAGGISYEQYF.

The table lists this clonotype with a count of one. This sequence joins TRBV9 and TRBJ2-7; 7 bases map to TRBD2. V shed 0 bases and J 6 bases; nucleotides not matched to a gene: 6. The CDR3 is 14 residues long. Germline values: CDR1 SGDLS, CDR2 YYNGEE. The CDR3 DNA sequence: TGTGCCAGCAGCGTAGAGGGAGGGACCACCGAGCAGTACTTC. Translating it yields CASSVEGGTTEQYF. The whole variable domain, remainder taken from reference TRBV9 and TRBJ2-7, is DSGVTQTPKHLITATGQRVTLRCSPRSGDLSVYWYQQSLDQGLQFLIQYYNGEERAKGNILERFSAQQFPDLHSELNLSSLELGDSALYFCASSVEGGTTEQYFGPGTRLTVT.

Of note for this clonotype: The junction departs from the called germline gene at one end, perhaps through a read error. The chain has TRBV19 and TRBJ2-1; D possibly corresponds to TRBD2 (5 bases). This CDR3 comprises 15 residues. The germline gives CDR1 LNHDA, CDR2 SQIVND (reference sequence). Here the CDR3 DNA reads TGTGCCAGCTGCCCTACTAGTTTCTCCTACAATGAGCAGCTCTTC. Its protein is CASCPTSFSYNEQLF.

This clonotype is a singleton in its sample. The chain has TRBV30 and TRBJ2-7; D unclear. Trimming cost V 5 bases and J 0 bases, with 5 bases left between them. The CDR3 is 11 amino acids. Germline-derived CDR1 and CDR2 are GTSNPN and SVGIG (reference sequence). The DNA for the CDR3 is TGTGCCTGGGCCGACTCCTACGAGCAGTACTTC. Amino acid sequence: CAWADSYEQYF.

This chain links TRBV7-9 with TRBJ2-7, with a tentative D call TRBD2 (5 bases). The CDR3 has 13 residues. The germline V gene encodes CDR1 SEHNR and CDR2 FQNEAQ (reference sequence). In DNA, the CDR3 is TGTGTAGTTGCGCCAGACTATTCCTACGAGCAGTACTTC. Its translation: CVVAPDYSYEQYF.

The V call is TRBV28, the J call TRBJ2-1; 9 bases match TRBD1. The CDR3 runs 16 residues. V lost 5 bases and J lost 5; bases outside the gene matches: 10. Germline V gene data show CDR1 as MDHEN and CDR2 as SYDVKM. The CDR3 sequence: CASSPSGTGLNNEQFF. CDR3 nucleotide sequence: TGTGCCAGCAGTCCTTCAGGGACAGGGCTAAACAATGAGCAGTTCTTC.

The chain has TRBV3-1 and TRBJ1-1, with D possibly matching TRBD1 (6 bases). The germline gives CDR1 LGHDT, CDR2 YNNKEL (reference sequence). Trimming removed 0 bases from V and 5 bases from J, with 13 bases in between. The CDR3 is 15 amino acids. CDR3 sequence: CASSQDLGAHTEAFF. The CDR3 DNA sequence: TGTGCCAGCAGCCAAGATCTGGGGGCGCATACTGAAGCTTTCTTT.

The V gene is TRBV19, the J gene TRBJ2-1, with D possibly being TRBD2 (5 bases). CDR3 length equals 14 residues. The germline gives CDR1 LNHDA, CDR2 SQIVND (reference sequence). Trimming took off 4 bases at V and 0 bases at J, with 7 bases between the two ends. The CDR3 coding sequence is TGTGCCAGTAGTAAAGGGAGCTCCTACAATGAGCAGTTCTTC. It codes for CASSKGSSYNEQFF.

This sequence joins TRBV18 and TRBJ1-1; D gene uncertain. The V gene lost 3 bases and the J gene lost 0 bases, with 11 bases spanning the gap. The CDR3 sequence is 15 residues long. Germline CDR1 is KGHSH and CDR2 is LQKENI. The CDR3 loop reads CASSPEDGLNTEAFF. The CDR3 DNA reads as TGTGCCAGCTCACCGGAGGACGGCCTGAACACTGAAGCTTTCTTT.

The chain uses TRBV7-9 and TRBJ2-5; no clear D. V was clipped by 0 bases and J by 5 bases, with 13 bases between them. Germline loops: CDR1 SEHNR, CDR2 FQNEAQ (reference sequence). The CDR3 contains 15 residues. As DNA, the CDR3 is TGTGCCAGCAGCTTAGCGATCGTCCGCGAGGAGACCCAGTACTTC. Protein product: CASSLAIVREETQYF. Variable domain in full (rest from reference TRBV7-9 and TRBJ2-5): DTGVSQNPRHKITKRGQNVTFRCDPISEHNRLYWYRQTLGQGPEFLTYFQNEAQLEKSRLLSDRFSAERPKGSFSTLEIQRTEQGDSAMYLCASSLAIVREETQYFGPGTRLLVL.

The CDR3 bases are TGTGCCAGCAGTTACACGGGAAGGGGGAACACCGGGGAGCTGTTTTTT. It specifies CASSYTGRGNTGELFF. The V gene is TRBV6-2 or TRBV6-3, the J gene TRBJ2-2; D assignment may be TRBD1 or TRBD2 (5 bases each). The CDR3 consists of 16 residues. Germline V gives CDR1 MNHEY, CDR2 SVGEGT. With 2 bases removed from V and 1 base from J, the gap between germline ends came to 11 bases.

This clonotype came up a few times. The gene calls are TRBV11-2 and TRBJ1-5; D not resolved. Trimming cost V 4 bases and J 7 bases, with 8 bases left between them. CDR1 and CDR2 (germline): SGHAT, FQNNGV. The CDR3 is made up of 12 amino acids. As DNA, the CDR3 is TGTGCCAGCAGCTCGGGGAGCCAGCCCCAGCATTTT. It encodes CASSSGSQPQHF. The whole variable domain, filled in from reference TRBV11-2 and TRBJ1-5, reads EAGVAQSPRYKIIEKRQSVAFWCNPISGHATLYWYQQILGQGPKLLIQFQNNGVVDDSQLPKDRFSAERLKGVDSTLKIQPAKLEDSAVYLCASSSGSQPQHFGDGTRLSIL.

The chain employs TRBV27 and TRBJ2-3; D remains ambiguous. Germline lookup yields CDR1 MNHEY and CDR2 SMNVEV (reference sequence). The CDR3 runs 14 residues. V was trimmed by 2 bases and J by 4 bases, leaving 10 bases between them. The CDR3 region is CASSLRPSADTQYF. In nucleotides, the CDR3 is TGTGCCAGCAGTTTACGTCCATCTGCAGATACGCAGTATTTT.

The CDR3 protein is CASSSGQPANTGELFF. The CDR3 coding sequence is TGTGCCAGCAGCTCGGGACAGCCCGCGAACACCGGGGAGCTGTTTTTT. This chain links TRBV7-9 with TRBJ2-2; 7 bases are a match to TRBD1. V trimming: 4 bases; J trimming: 0 bases; junction bases outside the gene matches: 5. The CDR3 is made up of 16 amino acids. Germline V gene data show CDR1 as SEHNR and CDR2 as FQNEAQ (reference sequence).

The chain couples TRBV27 to TRBJ2-1; no definite D call. The CDR3 runs to 13 residues. CDR1 is MNHEY, CDR2 SMNVEV, per germline (reference sequence). V was clipped by 2 bases and J by 4 bases, with 6 bases between them. This CDR3 reads CASSLSLYNEQFF. The CDR3 coding sequence is TGTGCCAGCAGTTTAAGTTTGTACAATGAGCAGTTCTTC.

The gene calls are TRBV4-1 and TRBJ1-5; D possibly corresponds to TRBD1 (6 bases). CDR3 length equals 16 residues. Looked up from germline, CDR1 is MGHRA and CDR2 is YSYEKL. The V end was cut by 0 bases, the J end by 6 bases, with 15 bases between. The CDR3 here is CASSQDGTKSSQPQHF. CDR3 in DNA: TGCGCCAGCAGCCAAGATGGGACAAAGTCTAGTCAGCCCCAGCATTTT.

V and J are TRBV9 and TRBJ2-1; 11 positions match TRBD2. Germline loops: CDR1 SGDLS, CDR2 YYNGEE. V lost 0 bases, J lost 9 bases, and 17 bases stayed unmatched. The CDR3 is made up of 19 amino acids. The CDR3, as DNA: TGTGCCAGCAGCGTAGGCGGGTTAGCGGGAGGGCCCCGTGCAGCTGAGCAGTTCTTC. Its translation: CASSVGGLAGGPRAAEQFF.

The chain employs TRBV9 and TRBJ1-4; no clear D gene. Germline loops: CDR1 SGDLS, CDR2 YYNGEE. The CDR3 length is 15 residues. The germline V and J ends were trimmed by 4 bases and 5 bases, with 15 bases remaining between them. CDR3 amino acids: CASSPFVGVNEKLFF. CDR3 coding DNA: TGTGCCAGCAGCCCATTTGTTGGAGTGAATGAAAAACTGTTTTTT.

This clonotype has only one observation. This chain connects TRBV19 to TRBJ2-3; D ambiguous. From germline, CDR1 is LNHDA and CDR2 SQIVND (reference sequence). The V and J ends lost 9 bases and 2 bases respectively, with 12 bases between them. The CDR3 loop spans 13 amino acids. CDR3 nucleotide sequence: TGTGCCAGCTCGCCGCGACTCACAGATACGCAGTATTTT. Its translation: CASSPRLTDTQYF.

The chain links TRBV6-2 or TRBV6-3 to TRBJ2-1; TRBD2 matches at 16 bases. In germline, CDR1 is MNHEY, CDR2 SVGEGT. Trimming at V came to 0 bases and at J to 7 bases, leaving 12 bases not matched to a gene. The CDR3 contains 20 residues. CDR3 amino acids: CASSYSHSGLAGGPLNEQFF. The CDR3 DNA reads as TGTGCCAGCAGTTACTCTCACTCGGGACTAGCGGGAGGGCCCCTGAATGAGCAGTTCTTC.

The chain links TRBV7-9 to TRBJ1-2; D gene uncertain. The CDR3 extends over 16 amino acids. Trimming removed 5 bases from V and 2 bases from J, with 18 bases in between. In germline, CDR1 is SEHNR, CDR2 FQNEAQ (reference sequence). CDR3 amino acids: CASSSLQGSQNYGYTF. The CDR3 region has the DNA TGTGCCAGCAGCAGCTTACAAGGGTCACAGAACTATGGCTACACCTTC.

V is TRBV14 and J is TRBJ1-2; no reliable D call. Germline CDR1 is SGHDN and CDR2 is FVKESK. The CDR3 length is 13 residues. Trimming took 5 bases from V and 7 from J, leaving 14 bases between them. Here the CDR3 reads CASSYTKTGGYTF. DNA for the CDR3: TGTGCCAGCAGCTACACCAAAACGGGTGGCTACACCTTC.

This clonotype was seen only a few times. The genes are TRBV28 and TRBJ2-7; the D call may be TRBD1 or TRBD2 (5 bases each). Germline CDR1 and CDR2: MDHEN and SYDVKM. The CDR3 consists of 14 residues. Trimming left V 5 bases short and J 0 bases short, with 11 bases between. The CDR3 region is CASSPTGTSYEQYF. The CDR3 nucleotides are TGTGCCAGCAGTCCGACCGGGACCTCCTACGAGCAGTACTTC.